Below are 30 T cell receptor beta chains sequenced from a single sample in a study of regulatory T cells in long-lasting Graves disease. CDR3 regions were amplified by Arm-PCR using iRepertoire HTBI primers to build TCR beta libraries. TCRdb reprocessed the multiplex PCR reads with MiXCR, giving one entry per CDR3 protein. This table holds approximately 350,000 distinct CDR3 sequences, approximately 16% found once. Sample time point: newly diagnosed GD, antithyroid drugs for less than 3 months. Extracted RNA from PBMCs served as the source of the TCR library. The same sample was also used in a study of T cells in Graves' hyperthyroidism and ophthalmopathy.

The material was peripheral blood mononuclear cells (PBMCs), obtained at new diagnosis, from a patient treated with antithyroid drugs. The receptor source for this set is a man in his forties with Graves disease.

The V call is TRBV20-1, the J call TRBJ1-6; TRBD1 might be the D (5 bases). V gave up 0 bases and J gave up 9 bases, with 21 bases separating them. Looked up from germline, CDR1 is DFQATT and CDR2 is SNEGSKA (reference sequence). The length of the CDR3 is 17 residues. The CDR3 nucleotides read TGCAGTGCTAGAGATAGCAGGGACTCAGGTTCAATTTCACCCCTCCACTTT. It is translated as CSARDSRDSGSISPLHF.

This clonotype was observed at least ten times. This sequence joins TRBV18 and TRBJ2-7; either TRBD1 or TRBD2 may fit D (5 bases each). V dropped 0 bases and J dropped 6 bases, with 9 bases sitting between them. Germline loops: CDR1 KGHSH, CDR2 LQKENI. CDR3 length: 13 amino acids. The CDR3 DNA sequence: TGTGCCAGCTCACCACCGGGGGATGGCGAGCAGTACTTC. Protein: CASSPPGDGEQYF. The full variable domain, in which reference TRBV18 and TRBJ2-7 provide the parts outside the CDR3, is NAGVMQNPRHLVRRRGQEARLRCSPMKGHSHVYWYRQLPEEGLKFMVYLQKENIIDESGMPKERFSAEFPKEGPSILRIQQVVRGDSAAYFCASSPPGDGEQYFGPGTRLTVT.

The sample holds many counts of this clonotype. The CDR3 DNA is TGTGCCAGCAGCCAAGGGACAGGGACAGGGGAGACCCAGTACTTC. Residues: CASSQGTGTGETQYF. V and J are TRBV7-9 and TRBJ2-5; 9 nucleotides align to TRBD1. CDR3 length equals 15 residues. The V and J ends lost 5 bases and 5 bases, in that order; junction bases with no gene match: 9. The V gene's germline CDR1 is SEHNR and CDR2 FQNEAQ (reference sequence).

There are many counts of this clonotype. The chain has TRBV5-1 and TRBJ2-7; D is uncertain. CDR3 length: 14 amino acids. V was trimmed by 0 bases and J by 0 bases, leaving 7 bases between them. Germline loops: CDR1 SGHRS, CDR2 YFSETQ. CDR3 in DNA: TGCGCCAGCAGCTTGGCTGGCATCTCCTACGAGCAGTACTTC. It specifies CASSLAGISYEQYF.

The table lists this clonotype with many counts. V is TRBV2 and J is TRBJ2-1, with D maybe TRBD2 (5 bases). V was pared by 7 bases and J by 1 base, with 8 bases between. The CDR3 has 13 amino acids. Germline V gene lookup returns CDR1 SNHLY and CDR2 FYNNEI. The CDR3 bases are TGTGCCAGCACCGGGGAGTCCTACAATGAGCAGTTCTTC. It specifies CASTGESYNEQFF.

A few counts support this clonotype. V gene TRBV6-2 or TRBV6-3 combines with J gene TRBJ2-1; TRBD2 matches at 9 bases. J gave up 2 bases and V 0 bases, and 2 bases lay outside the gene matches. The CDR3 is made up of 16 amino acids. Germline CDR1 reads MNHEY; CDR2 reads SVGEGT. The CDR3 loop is CASSYSGGGAYNEQFF. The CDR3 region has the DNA TGTGCCAGCAGTTACTCAGGCGGGGGGGCCTACAATGAGCAGTTCTTC.

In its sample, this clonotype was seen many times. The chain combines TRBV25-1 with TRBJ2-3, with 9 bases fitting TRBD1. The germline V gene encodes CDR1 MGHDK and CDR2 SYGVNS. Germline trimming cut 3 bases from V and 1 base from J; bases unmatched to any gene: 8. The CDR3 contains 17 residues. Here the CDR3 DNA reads TGTGCCAGCAGTGAGGACCACCGGGACAGGGGCACAGATACGCAGTATTTT. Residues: CASSEDHRDRGTDTQYF.

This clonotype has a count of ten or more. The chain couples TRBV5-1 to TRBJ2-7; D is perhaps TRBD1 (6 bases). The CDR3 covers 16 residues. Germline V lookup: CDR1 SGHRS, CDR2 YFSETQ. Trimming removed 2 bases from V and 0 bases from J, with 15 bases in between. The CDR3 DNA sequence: TGCGCCAGCAGCTTTGGCGAGGGACAATACTCCTACGAGCAGTACTTC. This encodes CASSFGEGQYSYEQYF.

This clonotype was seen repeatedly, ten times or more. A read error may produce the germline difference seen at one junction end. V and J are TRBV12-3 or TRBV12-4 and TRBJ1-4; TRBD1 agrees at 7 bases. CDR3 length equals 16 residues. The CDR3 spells CASRLGSEGAGEKLFF. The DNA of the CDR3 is TGTGCCAGCAGATTAGGGTCGGAGGGGGCAGGGGAAAAACTGTTTTTT.

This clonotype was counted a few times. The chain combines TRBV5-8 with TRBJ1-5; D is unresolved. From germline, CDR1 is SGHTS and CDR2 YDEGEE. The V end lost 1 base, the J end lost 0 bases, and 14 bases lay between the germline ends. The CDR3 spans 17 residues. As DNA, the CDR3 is TGTGCCAGCAGCTTGTTTAGAGGGTACGGTAGCAATCAGCCCCAGCATTTT. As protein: CASSLFRGYGSNQPQHF.

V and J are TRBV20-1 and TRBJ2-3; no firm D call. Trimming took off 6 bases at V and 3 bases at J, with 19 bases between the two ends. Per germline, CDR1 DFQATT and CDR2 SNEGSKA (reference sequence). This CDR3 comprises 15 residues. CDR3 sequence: CSAPWVGSGTDTQYF. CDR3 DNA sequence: TGCAGTGCCCCCTGGGTGGGGTCTGGGACAGATACGCAGTATTTT.

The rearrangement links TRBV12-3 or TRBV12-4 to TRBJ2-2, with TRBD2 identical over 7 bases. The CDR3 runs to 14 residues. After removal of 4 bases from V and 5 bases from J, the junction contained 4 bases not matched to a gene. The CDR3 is CASSSASGTGELFF. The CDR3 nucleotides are TGTGCCAGCAGTTCCGCTAGCGGAACCGGGGAGCTGTTTTTT.

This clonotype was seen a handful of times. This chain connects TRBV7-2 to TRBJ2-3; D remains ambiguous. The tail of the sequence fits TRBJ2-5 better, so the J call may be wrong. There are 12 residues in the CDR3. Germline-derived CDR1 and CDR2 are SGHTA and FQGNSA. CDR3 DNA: TGTGCCAGCAGCTTTGGCGACGGGACCCAGTACTTC. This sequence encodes CASSFGDGTQYF.

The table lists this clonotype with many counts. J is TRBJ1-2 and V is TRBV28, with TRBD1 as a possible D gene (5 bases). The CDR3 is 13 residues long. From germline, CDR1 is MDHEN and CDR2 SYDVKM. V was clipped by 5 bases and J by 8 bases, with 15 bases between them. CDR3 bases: TGTGCCAGCAGTCCAACAGGCCGGTGGGGCTACACCTTC. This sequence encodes CASSPTGRWGYTF.

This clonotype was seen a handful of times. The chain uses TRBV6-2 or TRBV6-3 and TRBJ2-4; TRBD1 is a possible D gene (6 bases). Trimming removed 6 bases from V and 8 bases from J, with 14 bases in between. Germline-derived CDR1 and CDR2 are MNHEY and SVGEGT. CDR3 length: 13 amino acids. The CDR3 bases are TGTGCCAGCAGACGGGACAATCTAGACATTCAGTACTTC. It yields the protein CASRRDNLDIQYF.

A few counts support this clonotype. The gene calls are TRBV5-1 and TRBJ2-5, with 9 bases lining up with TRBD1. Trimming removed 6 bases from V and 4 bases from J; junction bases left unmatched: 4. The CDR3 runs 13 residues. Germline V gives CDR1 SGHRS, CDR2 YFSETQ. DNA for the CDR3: TGCGCCAGCATGAACAGGGGGCGAGAGACCCAGTACTTC. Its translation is CASMNRGRETQYF.

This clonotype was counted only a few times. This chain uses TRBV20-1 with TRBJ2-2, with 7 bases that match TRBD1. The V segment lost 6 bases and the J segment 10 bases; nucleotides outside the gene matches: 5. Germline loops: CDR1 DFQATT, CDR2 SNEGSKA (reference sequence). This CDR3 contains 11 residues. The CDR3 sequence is CSALDRLELFF. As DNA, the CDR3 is TGCAGTGCCCTGGACAGGTTGGAGCTGTTTTTT.

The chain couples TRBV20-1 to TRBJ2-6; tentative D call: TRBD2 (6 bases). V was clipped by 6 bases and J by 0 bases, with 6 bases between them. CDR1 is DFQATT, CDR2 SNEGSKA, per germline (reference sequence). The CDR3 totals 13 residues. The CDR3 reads CSAGGSGANVLTF. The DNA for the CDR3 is TGCAGTGCCGGGGGCTCTGGGGCCAACGTCCTGACTTTC.

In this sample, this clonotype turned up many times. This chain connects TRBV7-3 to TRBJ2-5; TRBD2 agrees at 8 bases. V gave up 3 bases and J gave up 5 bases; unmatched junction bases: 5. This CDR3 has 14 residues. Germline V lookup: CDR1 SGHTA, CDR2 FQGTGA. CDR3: CASSFGGARETQYF. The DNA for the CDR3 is TGTGCCAGCAGCTTCGGGGGGGCCCGGGAGACCCAGTACTTC.

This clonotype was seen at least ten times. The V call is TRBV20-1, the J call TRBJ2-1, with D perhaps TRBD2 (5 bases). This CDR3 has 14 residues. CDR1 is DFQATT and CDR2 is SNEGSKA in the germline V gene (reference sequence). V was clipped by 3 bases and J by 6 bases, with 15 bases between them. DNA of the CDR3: TGCAGTGCTAGCCCAGGAGGCGGTGTCAATGAGCAGTTCTTC. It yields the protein CSASPGGGVNEQFF.

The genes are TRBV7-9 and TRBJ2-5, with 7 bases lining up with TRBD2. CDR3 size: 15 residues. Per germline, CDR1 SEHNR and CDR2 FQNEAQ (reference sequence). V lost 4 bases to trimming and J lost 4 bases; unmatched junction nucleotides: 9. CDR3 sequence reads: CASSSWTRGPETQYF. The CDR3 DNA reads TGTGCCAGCAGCTCCTGGACTAGGGGCCCAGAGACCCAGTACTTC.

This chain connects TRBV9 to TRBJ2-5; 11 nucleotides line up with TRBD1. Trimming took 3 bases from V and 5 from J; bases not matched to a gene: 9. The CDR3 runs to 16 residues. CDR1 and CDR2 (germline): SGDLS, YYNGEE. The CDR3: CASSGRTGGREETQYF. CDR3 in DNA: TGTGCCAGCAGCGGTCGGACAGGGGGCCGTGAGGAGACCCAGTACTTC.

CDR3 in DNA: TGCGCCAGCAGCCGAGCGGGGCCCCCCTACGAGCAGTACTTC. It is translated as CASSRAGPPYEQYF. This rearrangement joins TRBV4-1 to TRBJ2-7; 7 nucleotides line up with TRBD2. Trimming removed 4 bases from V and 2 bases from J; junction bases left unmatched: 5. This CDR3 contains 14 residues. CDR1 is MGHRA and CDR2 is YSYEKL in the germline V gene.

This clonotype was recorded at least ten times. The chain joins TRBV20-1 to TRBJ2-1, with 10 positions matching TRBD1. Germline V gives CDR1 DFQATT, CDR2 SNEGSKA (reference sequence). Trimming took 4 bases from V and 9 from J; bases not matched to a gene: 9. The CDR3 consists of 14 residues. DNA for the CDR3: TGCAGTGCTACTCGACAGGGGGCCGGGTTTGAGCAGTTCTTC. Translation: CSATRQGAGFEQFF.

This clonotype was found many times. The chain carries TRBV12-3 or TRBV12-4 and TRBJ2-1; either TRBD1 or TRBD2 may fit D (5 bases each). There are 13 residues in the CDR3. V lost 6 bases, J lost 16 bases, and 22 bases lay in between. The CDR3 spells CASSKGVFGGSFF. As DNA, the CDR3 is TGTGCCAGCAGCAAAGGGGTCTTTGGGGGATCCTTCTTC.

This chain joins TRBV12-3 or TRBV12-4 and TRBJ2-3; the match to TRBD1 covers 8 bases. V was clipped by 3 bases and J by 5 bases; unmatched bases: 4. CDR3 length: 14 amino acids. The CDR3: CASSLDRELDTQYF. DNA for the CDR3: TGTGCCAGCAGTTTGGACAGGGAATTAGATACGCAGTATTTT.

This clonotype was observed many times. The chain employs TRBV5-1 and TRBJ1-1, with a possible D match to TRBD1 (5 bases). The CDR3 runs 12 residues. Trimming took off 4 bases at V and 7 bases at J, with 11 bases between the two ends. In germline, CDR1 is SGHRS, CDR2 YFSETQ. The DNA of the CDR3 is TGCGCCAGCAGCCCGACAACAGGTGAAGCTTTCTTT. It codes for CASSPTTGEAFF.

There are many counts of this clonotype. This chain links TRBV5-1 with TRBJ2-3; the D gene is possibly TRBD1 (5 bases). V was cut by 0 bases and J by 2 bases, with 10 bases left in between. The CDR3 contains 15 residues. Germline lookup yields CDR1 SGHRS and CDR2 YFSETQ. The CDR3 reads CASSLGQLNTDTQYF. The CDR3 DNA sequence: TGCGCCAGCAGCTTGGGACAGTTAAACACAGATACGCAGTATTTT.

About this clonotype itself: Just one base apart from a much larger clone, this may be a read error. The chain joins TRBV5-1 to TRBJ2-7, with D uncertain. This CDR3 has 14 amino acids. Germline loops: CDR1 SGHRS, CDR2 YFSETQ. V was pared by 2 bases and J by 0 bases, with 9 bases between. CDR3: CASSLTDPSYEQYF. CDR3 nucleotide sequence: TGCGCCAGCAGCTTAACTGATCCCTCCTACGAGCAGTACTTC.

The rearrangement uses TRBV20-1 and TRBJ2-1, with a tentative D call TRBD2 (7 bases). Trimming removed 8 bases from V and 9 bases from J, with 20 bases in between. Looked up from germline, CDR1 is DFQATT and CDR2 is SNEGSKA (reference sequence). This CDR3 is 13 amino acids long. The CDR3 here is CSPFVGGAGEQFF. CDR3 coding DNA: TGCAGTCCCTTTGTGGGGGGGGCCGGTGAGCAGTTCTTC.